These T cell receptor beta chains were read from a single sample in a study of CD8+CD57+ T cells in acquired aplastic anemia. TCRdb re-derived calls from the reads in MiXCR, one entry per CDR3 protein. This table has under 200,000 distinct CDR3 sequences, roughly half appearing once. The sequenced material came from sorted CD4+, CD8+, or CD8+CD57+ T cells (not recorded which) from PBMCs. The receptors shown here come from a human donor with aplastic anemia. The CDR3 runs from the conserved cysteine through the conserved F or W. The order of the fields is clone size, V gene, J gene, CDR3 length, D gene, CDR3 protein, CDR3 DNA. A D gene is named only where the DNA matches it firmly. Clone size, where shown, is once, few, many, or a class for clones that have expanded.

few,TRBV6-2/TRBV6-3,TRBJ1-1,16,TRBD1,CASSTGVGRKNTEAFF,TGTGCCAGCAGCACAGGGGTGGGCAGAAAGAACACTGAAGCTTTCTTT
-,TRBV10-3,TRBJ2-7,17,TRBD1,CAISEDRQGVGMDEQYF,TGTGCCATCAGTGAGGATCGACAGGGAGTGGGGATGGACGAGCAGTACTTC
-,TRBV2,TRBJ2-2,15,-,CARKTSGVGTGELFF,TGTGCCAGGAAGACTTCAGGGGTAGGCACCGGGGAGCTGTTTTTT
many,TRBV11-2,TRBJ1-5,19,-,CASSLSFASRRVSNQPQHF,TGTGCCAGCAGCTTATCATTTGCCAGTCGCAGGGTTAGCAATCAGCCCCAGCATTTT
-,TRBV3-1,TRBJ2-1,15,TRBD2,CASKLAGGAYNEQFF,TGTGCCAGCAAGTTAGCGGGAGGGGCCTACAATGAGCAGTTCTTC
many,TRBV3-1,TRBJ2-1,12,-,CASSSLYNEQFF,TGTGCCAGCAGCTCCTTATACAATGAGCAGTTCTTC
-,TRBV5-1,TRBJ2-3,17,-,CASSSGGSGSWADTQYF,TGCGCCAGCAGCTCAGGGGGAAGCGGGAGTTGGGCAGATACGCAGTATTTT
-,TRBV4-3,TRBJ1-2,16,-,CASSQSEEYEVGSYTF,TGCGCCAGCAGCCAGTCGGAGGAGTATGAAGTCGGTAGCTACACCTTC
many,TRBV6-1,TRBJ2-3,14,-,CASSEAGTSDTQYF,TGTGCCAGCAGTGAAGCGGGGACCTCAGATACGCAGTATTTT
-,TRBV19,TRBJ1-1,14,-,CASSMGNLNTEAFF,TGTGCCAGTAGTATGGGGAACTTGAACACTGAAGCTTTCTTT
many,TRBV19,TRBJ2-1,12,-,CASSIGPSGQFF,TGTGCCAGTAGTATCGGCCCATCCGGGCAGTTCTTC
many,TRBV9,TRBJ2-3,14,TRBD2,CASSVGGGADTQYF,TGTGCCAGCAGCGTAGGCGGGGGTGCAGATACGCAGTATTTT
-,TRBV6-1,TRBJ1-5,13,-,CASSRRADQPQHF,TGTGCCAGCAGTCGGAGGGCCGATCAGCCCCAGCATTTT
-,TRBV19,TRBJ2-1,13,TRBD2,CATMTSGSKEQFF,TGTGCCACTATGACTAGCGGGTCAAAGGAGCAGTTCTTC
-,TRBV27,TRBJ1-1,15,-,CASSLKWRGETEAFF,TGTGCCAGCAGTTTAAAGTGGCGGGGGGAGACTGAAGCTTTCTTT
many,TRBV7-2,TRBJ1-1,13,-,CASSLAMNTEAFF,TGTGCCAGCAGCTTAGCTATGAACACTGAAGCTTTCTTT
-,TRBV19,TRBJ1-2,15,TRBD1,CASSTGTGGPAGYTF,TGTGCCAGTAGTACAGGGACAGGGGGCCCTGCTGGCTACACCTTC
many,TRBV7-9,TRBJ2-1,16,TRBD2,CASSRTGTSGHNEQFF,TGTGCCAGCAGTCGGACCGGGACTAGCGGCCACAATGAGCAGTTCTTC
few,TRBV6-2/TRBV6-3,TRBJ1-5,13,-,CASSLVENQPQHF,TGTGCCAGCAGCCTAGTCGAGAATCAGCCCCAGCATTTT
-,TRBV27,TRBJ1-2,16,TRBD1,CASSPGRDRGLESYTF,TGTGCCAGCAGTCCAGGCCGGGACAGGGGATTAGAGAGCTACACCTTC
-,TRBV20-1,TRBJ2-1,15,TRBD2,CSARDPAGVYNEQFF,TGCAGTGCTAGAGATCCAGCGGGGGTCTACAATGAGCAGTTCTTC
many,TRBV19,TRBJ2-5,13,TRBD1,CASSRQGSETQYF,TGTGCCAGTAGCAGACAGGGGTCGGAGACCCAGTACTTC
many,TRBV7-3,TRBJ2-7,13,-,CASSFGGTYEQYF,TGCGCCAGCAGCTTTGGGGGTACCTACGAGCAGTACTTC
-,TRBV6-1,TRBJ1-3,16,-,CASSLYSGGSGNTIYF,TGTGCCAGCAGCTTATATTCGGGGGGATCTGGAAACACCATATATTTT
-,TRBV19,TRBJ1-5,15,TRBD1,CASSIARGLNQPQHF,TGTGCCAGTAGTATAGCCAGGGGGCTCAATCAGCCCCAGCATTTT
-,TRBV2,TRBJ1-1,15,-,CACSLDTLRGTEAFF,TGTGCCTGCAGTCTTGATACTCTCAGGGGCACTGAAGCTTTCTTC
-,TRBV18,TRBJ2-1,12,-,CASPRGQTEQFF,TGTGCCAGCCCACGCGGACAGACAGAGCAGTTCTTC
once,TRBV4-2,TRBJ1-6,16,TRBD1,CASSQVEDRGRSPLHF,TGTGCCAGCAGCCAAGTGGAGGACAGGGGGCGTTCACCCCTCCACTTT
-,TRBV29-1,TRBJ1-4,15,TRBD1,CSVEDPDRGGEKLFF,TGCAGCGTTGAAGACCCTGACAGGGGCGGCGAAAAACTGTTTTTT
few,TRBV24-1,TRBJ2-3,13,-,CATRDARPDTQYF,TGTGCCACCCGGGACGCACGGCCAGATACGCAGTATTTT
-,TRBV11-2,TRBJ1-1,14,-,CASGSARGGTEAFF,TGTGCCAGCGGGTCGGCGAGGGGTGGGACTGAAGCTTTCTTT
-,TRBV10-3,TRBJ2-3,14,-,CAISEGREYDTQYF,TGTGCCATCAGTGAAGGCAGAGAGTACGATACGCAGTATTTT
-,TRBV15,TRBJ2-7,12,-,CATSRFSYEQYF,TGTGCCACCAGCCGTTTTTCCTACGAGCAGTACTTC
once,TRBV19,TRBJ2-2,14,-,CASSALSPAGELFF,TGTGCCAGTAGTGCCCTATCCCCCGCCGGGGAGCTGTTTTTT
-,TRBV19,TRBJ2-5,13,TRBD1,CASNQGVSETQYF,TGTGCCAGTAACCAGGGGGTATCAGAGACCCAGTACTTC
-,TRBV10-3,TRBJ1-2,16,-,CASSEIGVGRGYGYTF,TGTGCCAGCAGTGAAATAGGGGTCGGTCGGGGGTATGGCTACACCTTC
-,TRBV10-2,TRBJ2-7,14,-,CASTQSRISYEQYF,TGCGCCAGCACACAATCCCGGATCTCCTACGAGCAGTACTTC
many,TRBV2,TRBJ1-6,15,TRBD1,CASSETGGENSPLHF,TGTGCCAGCAGTGAAACAGGGGGCGAAAATTCACCCCTCCACTTT
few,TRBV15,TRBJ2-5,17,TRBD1,CATSRDRGTGYQETQYF,TGTGCCACCAGCAGAGATCGCGGGACAGGGTACCAAGAGACCCAGTACTTC
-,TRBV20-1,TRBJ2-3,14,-,CSANQLDVGDTQYF,TGCAGTGCTAACCAACTAGACGTGGGAGATACGCAGTATTTT